The T cell receptor beta chain under discussion was sequenced for a study of T cell changes during pregnancy in multiple sclerosis. TCRdb's table, derived via immunoSEQ multiplex PCR, lists solely in-frame clones and lacks some. The sample carries 90,000 to 150,000 clones, over 85% recorded once. Germline V CDR1 and CDR2: SGHKS, YYEKEE (reference sequence). There are 15 residues in the CDR3. The V end was cut by 4 bases, the J end by 5 bases, with 15 bases between. The rearrangement joins TRBV5-5 to TRBJ1-4, with a weak D call TRBD1 (6 bases). The specimen was peripheral blood, collected before pregnancy. The TCR was taken from a female donor with multiple sclerosis, enrolled in a pregnancy study. CDR3 loop: CASSQLGQTNEKLFF. The CDR3 DNA reads as TGTGCCAGCAGCCAACTCGGACAGACAAATGAAAAACTGTTTTTT.